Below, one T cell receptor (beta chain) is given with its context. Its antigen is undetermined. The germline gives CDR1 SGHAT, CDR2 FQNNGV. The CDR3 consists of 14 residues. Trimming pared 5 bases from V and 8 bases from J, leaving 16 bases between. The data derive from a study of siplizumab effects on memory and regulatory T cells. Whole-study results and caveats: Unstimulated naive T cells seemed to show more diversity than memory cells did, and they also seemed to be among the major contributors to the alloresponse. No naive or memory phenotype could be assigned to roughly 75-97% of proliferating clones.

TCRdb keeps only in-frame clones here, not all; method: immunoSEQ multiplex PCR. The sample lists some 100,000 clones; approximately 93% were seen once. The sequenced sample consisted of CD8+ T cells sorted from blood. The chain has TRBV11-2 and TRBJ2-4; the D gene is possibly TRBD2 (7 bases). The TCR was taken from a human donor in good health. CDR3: CASSQTEGGDIQYF. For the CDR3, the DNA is TGTGCCAGCAGCCAGACCGAGGGGGGGGACATTCAGTACTTC.